This is a list of T cell receptor beta chains from one sample in a study of post-analysis software for immune sequencing data. TCRdb re-analysed the PCR reads in MiXCR, keeping a single row per CDR3 protein. The sample yields a few hundred thousand distinct CDR3 sequences, less than 40% seen once. The specimen was blood. The source is a girl aged 2-17 years with multiple sclerosis. CDR3s include the opening cysteine and the closing phenylalanine or tryptophan. D genes are given only for firm matches. Expanded clones are given a class, and other clones once, few, many or no size at all.

j_call	clone_size	d_call	v_call	cdr3_aa	cdr3_nt
TRBJ2-3	NA	NA	TRBV7-9	CASSLGGTGATQYF	TGTGCCAGCAGCTTAGGGGGGACCGGGGCGACGCAGTATTTT
TRBJ1-5	many	NA	TRBV11-2	CASSLAGNSNQPQHF	TGTGCCAGCAGTTTAGCCGGTAATAGCAATCAGCCCCAGCATTTT
TRBJ1-2	NA	TRBD1	TRBV2	CASRPRGGDYGYTF	TGTGCCAGCAGGCCACGAGGGGGCGACTATGGCTACACCTTC
TRBJ2-1	NA	NA	TRBV12-3/TRBV12-4	CASSLVRQVGWNEQFF	TGTGCCAGCAGTTTAGTGAGACAGGTAGGATGGAATGAGCAGTTCTTC
TRBJ2-6	NA	NA	TRBV28	CASSLRGGAGANVLTF	TGTGCCAGCAGTTTGCGTGGGGGGGCCGGGGCCAACGTCCTGACTTTC
TRBJ1-5	NA	NA	TRBV6-6	CATAGVSNQPQHF	TGTGCCACCGCCGGAGTTAGCAATCAGCCCCAGCATTTT
TRBJ2-5	many	NA	TRBV12-3/TRBV12-4	CASSESLRRSQETQYF	TGTGCCAGCAGCGAGTCCCTTCGACGGAGCCAAGAGACCCAGTACTTC
TRBJ2-5	NA	NA	TRBV28	CASSSSVGETQYF	TGTGCCAGCAGTTCTAGCGTTGGCGAGACCCAGTACTTC
TRBJ1-1	NA	TRBD1	TRBV7-9	CASSQTGEAEAFF	TGTGCCAGCAGCCAGACAGGGGAGGCTGAAGCTTTCTTT
TRBJ2-7	few	TRBD2	TRBV5-1	CASSFLAGDYTGEQYF	TGCGCCAGCAGCTTTCTAGCGGGGGACTATACGGGCGAGCAGTACTTC
TRBJ2-5	NA	TRBD2	TRBV10-3	CAISEFGLAGDPSKAAQYF	TGTGCCATCAGTGAGTTCGGACTAGCGGGGGACCCTTCCAAAGCGGCCCAGTACTTC
TRBJ2-5	NA	TRBD2	TRBV3-1	CASSQVASGLPQETQYF	TGTGCCAGCAGCCAAGTAGCTAGCGGGCTACCTCAAGAGACCCAGTACTTC
TRBJ2-1	few	TRBD1	TRBV7-3	CASSLKDRGFEQFF	TGTGCCAGCAGCTTGAAGGACAGGGGGTTTGAGCAGTTCTTC